The 4 T cell receptor beta chains below all came from one sample that was sequenced in a study of blood T cell repertoires in COVID-19 (dated by TCRdb to the early 2020s). The method was the immunoSEQ multiplex PCR assay. TCRdb's version of the immuneACCESS table is confined to in-frame rearrangements and falls short of the full clone set. An unresolved V gene accounts for under half of the shortfall where checked; the remainder is of unknown origin. The sample table holds 100,000 to 150,000 clones, of which 92% were seen once. The ten largest clones take up around 2.1% of the sample. What was sequenced was peripheral blood. The receptors stem from a man over 45 with COVID-19, enrolled during active disease.

This chain joins TRBV28 and TRBJ2-3; D uncertain. The CDR3 is 13 residues long. The germline V and J ends were trimmed by 3 bases and 1 base, with 5 bases remaining between them. Germline values: CDR1 MDHEN, CDR2 SYDVKM. The CDR3: CASSFSGTDTQYF. As DNA, the CDR3 is TGTGCCAGCAGTTTCAGTGGCACAGATACGCAGTATTTT.

The chain is built from TRBV27 and TRBJ2-2; 7 bases agree with TRBD1. Trimming at V came to 8 bases and at J to 3 bases, leaving 9 bases not matched to a gene. CDR1 MNHEY and CDR2 SMNVEV come from the germline V gene (reference sequence). CDR3 length: 15 amino acids. CDR3 coding DNA: TGTGCCAGCGGCCCCAGGGGGAGTTACACCGGGGAGCTGTTTTTT. As protein: CASGPRGSYTGELFF.

The chain links TRBV7-2 to TRBJ2-7; 9 bases map to TRBD2. Germline V gives CDR1 SGHTA, CDR2 FQGNSA. The CDR3 extends over 15 amino acids. The junction had 8 bases not matched to a gene; V was cut back by 6 bases and J by 2 bases. The CDR3 sequence is CASSRGLAQPYEQYF. In DNA, the CDR3 is TGTGCCAGCAGTCGAGGACTAGCGCAACCCTACGAGCAGTACTTC.

The chain carries TRBV2 and TRBJ2-1, with 14 bases that match TRBD2. Unmatched junction bases numbered 5, after V lost 5 bases and J lost 8 bases. The CDR3 runs 15 residues. The germline V gene has CDR1 SNHLY and CDR2 FYNNEI. The DNA for the CDR3 is TGTGCCAGCAGTCCGGGACTAGCGGGAGCCTATGAGCAGTTCTTC. It encodes CASSPGLAGAYEQFF.